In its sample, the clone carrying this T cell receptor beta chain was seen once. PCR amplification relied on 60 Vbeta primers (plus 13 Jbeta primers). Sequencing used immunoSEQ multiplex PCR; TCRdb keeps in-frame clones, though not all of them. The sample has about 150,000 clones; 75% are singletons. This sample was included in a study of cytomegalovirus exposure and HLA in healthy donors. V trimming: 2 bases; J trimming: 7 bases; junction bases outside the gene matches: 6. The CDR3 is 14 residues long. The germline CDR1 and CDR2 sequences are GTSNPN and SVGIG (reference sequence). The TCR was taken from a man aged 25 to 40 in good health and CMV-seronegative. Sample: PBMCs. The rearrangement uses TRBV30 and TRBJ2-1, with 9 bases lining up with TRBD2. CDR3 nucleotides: TGTGCCTGGAGTCTGAGCGGGGGGAGGAATGAGCAGTTCTTC. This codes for CAWSLSGGRNEQFF.